This T cell receptor beta chain was profiled in a study of technical replicates of blood from several donors. The protocol was immunoSEQ multiplex PCR, while the TCRdb copy is restricted to in-frame clones and leaves out a portion. Seen here are 75,000 to 95,000 clones, 85% to 95% observed once, and the top ten hold under 0.3%. This clone was detected only a few times. V was pared by 5 bases and J by 5 bases, with 18 bases between. This CDR3 is 14 amino acids long. Germline V gene data show CDR1 as GTSNPN and CDR2 as SVGIG (reference sequence). This TCR came from a human donor in good health. Material: T cells isolated from PBMCs. The rearrangement uses TRBV30 and TRBJ1-1; tentative D call: TRBD1 (5 bases). The CDR3 reads CAWYAGLGKTEAFF. The DNA for the CDR3 is TGTGCCTGGTACGCGGGACTGGGAAAGACTGAAGCTTTCTTT.